A selection of T cell receptor beta chains follows, all from one sample in a study of siplizumab effects on memory and regulatory T cells. Sequencing was performed with immunoSEQ multiplex PCR; in TCRdb, only in-frame clones are kept and a portion is missing. Of approximately 120,000 clones listed, around 90% are singletons. Sequencing input: Tregs sorted from blood. The receptors here all came from a human donor in good health. The CDR3 runs from the conserved cysteine through the conserved F or W. A D gene is named only where the DNA matches it firmly. Expanded clones are given a class, and other clones once, few, many or no size at all.

v_gene: TRBV18
j_gene: TRBJ2-5
abundance: .
d_gene: TRBD2
CDR3nt: TGTGCCAGCTCACCCCTAGCGGGGGGGCAAGAGACCCAGTACTTC
CDR3aa: CASSPLAGGQETQYF

v_gene: TRBV19
j_gene: TRBJ2-2
abundance: .
d_gene: .
CDR3nt: TGTGCCAGTAGTATAAGGGGCACGAACACCGGGGAGCTGTTTTTT
CDR3aa: CASSIRGTNTGELFF

v_gene: TRBV5-6
j_gene: TRBJ2-5
abundance: .
d_gene: TRBD2
CDR3nt: TGTGCCAGCAGCTTGGCCCCGGGGGGGGCAGAGACCCAGTACTTC
CDR3aa: CASSLAPGGAETQYF

v_gene: TRBV19
j_gene: TRBJ1-4
abundance: few
d_gene: .
CDR3nt: TGTGCCAGTAGTATAGGTCCAAGCCTGTTTTTT
CDR3aa: CASSIGPSLFF

v_gene: TRBV7-6
j_gene: TRBJ2-5
abundance: few
d_gene: TRBD2
CDR3nt: TGTGCCAGCAGCCGAGCGGGAGGGTACCAAGAGACCCAGTACTTC
CDR3aa: CASSRAGGYQETQYF

v_gene: TRBV19
j_gene: TRBJ2-2
abundance: .
d_gene: TRBD1
CDR3nt: TGTGCCAGTAGTATTACGGGACAGGGGATCACCGGGGAGCTGTTTTTT
CDR3aa: CASSITGQGITGELFF

v_gene: TRBV27
j_gene: TRBJ1-6
abundance: .
d_gene: .
CDR3nt: TGTGCCAGCAGCCTCGGGACAAGAGGTTCACCCCTCCACTTT
CDR3aa: CASSLGTRGSPLHF

v_gene: TRBV19
j_gene: TRBJ1-1
abundance: .
d_gene: .
CDR3nt: TGTGCCAGTAGGAAGGGTACGGGAAGCGGTTCGAACACTGAAGCTTTCTTT
CDR3aa: CASRKGTGSGSNTEAFF

v_gene: TRBV5-6
j_gene: TRBJ1-1
abundance: .
d_gene: .
CDR3nt: TGTGCCAGCAGCCCGCTACTGGGAGGGAAGATGAACACTGAAGCTTTCTTT
CDR3aa: CASSPLLGGKMNTEAFF

v_gene: TRBV19
j_gene: TRBJ2-1
abundance: .
d_gene: TRBD2
CDR3nt: TGTGCCAGTAGTCCGTTGGGGGGGTTAGGCAATGAGCAGTTCTTC
CDR3aa: CASSPLGGLGNEQFF

v_gene: TRBV13
j_gene: TRBJ2-1
abundance: .
d_gene: TRBD1
CDR3nt: TGTGCCAGCAGCCCCCGGGACAGGGGTCCCTACAATGAGCAGTTCTTC
CDR3aa: CASSPRDRGPYNEQFF

v_gene: TRBV19
j_gene: TRBJ1-5
abundance: .
d_gene: .
CDR3nt: TGTGCCAGTAGTCCCGGTGGGTTTAGCAATCAGCCCCAGCATTTT
CDR3aa: CASSPGGFSNQPQHF

v_gene: TRBV5-1
j_gene: TRBJ2-5
abundance: .
d_gene: .
CDR3nt: TGCGCCAGCAGTGGAGGACCAATACAAGAGACCCAGTACTTC
CDR3aa: CASSGGPIQETQYF

v_gene: TRBV6-1
j_gene: TRBJ1-5
abundance: .
d_gene: .
CDR3nt: TGTGCCAGCAACGAGCAAATTACCCAGCCCCAGCATTTT
CDR3aa: CASNEQITQPQHF

v_gene: TRBV14
j_gene: TRBJ2-7
abundance: .
d_gene: TRBD1
CDR3nt: TGTGCCAGCAGCCAATCCCTCGGACAGACAGGGTCCTACGAGCAGTACTTC
CDR3aa: CASSQSLGQTGSYEQYF

v_gene: TRBV18
j_gene: TRBJ1-1
abundance: .
d_gene: .
CDR3nt: TGTGCCAGCTCACCAGAGACGAGGGTGTGGGTGAACACTGAAGCTTTCTTT
CDR3aa: CASSPETRVWVNTEAFF

v_gene: TRBV2
j_gene: TRBJ2-5
abundance: .
d_gene: TRBD2
CDR3nt: TGTGCCAGCAGTTCCCGGAGGCTAGCGGTCCAAGAGACCCAGTACTTC
CDR3aa: CASSSRRLAVQETQYF

v_gene: TRBV5-5
j_gene: TRBJ1-1
abundance: .
d_gene: .
CDR3nt: TGTGCCAGCAGCCATCGAGGGGATCTGAACACTGAAGCTTTCTTT
CDR3aa: CASSHRGDLNTEAFF

v_gene: TRBV7-2
j_gene: TRBJ2-6
abundance: .
d_gene: .
CDR3nt: TGTGCCAGCAGCTTTCAAGCGGCTCCCTCTCGGGTCCTGACTTTC
CDR3aa: CASSFQAAPSRVLTF

v_gene: TRBV7-9
j_gene: TRBJ2-5
abundance: .
d_gene: .
CDR3nt: TGTGCCAGCAGCTTAGGGCAGGAGGAGACCCAGTACTTC
CDR3aa: CASSLGQEETQYF

v_gene: TRBV5-1
j_gene: TRBJ1-2
abundance: .
d_gene: .
CDR3nt: TGCGCCAGCAGCGAGCCGAGAGACCGTGGGTATGGCTACACCTTC
CDR3aa: CASSEPRDRGYGYTF

v_gene: TRBV4-2
j_gene: TRBJ1-2
abundance: .
d_gene: TRBD1
CDR3nt: TGTGCCAGCAGCCATGTGGGACAGGGGATGCGGTTTAACTATGGCTACACCTTC
CDR3aa: CASSHVGQGMRFNYGYTF

v_gene: TRBV20-1
j_gene: TRBJ1-1
abundance: .
d_gene: .
CDR3nt: TGCAGTGCCCCCCGGATAACTGAAGCTTTCTTT
CDR3aa: CSAPRITEAFF

v_gene: TRBV30
j_gene: TRBJ2-5
abundance: .
d_gene: TRBD1
CDR3nt: TGTGCCTACATACCGGGACATTCCTCAGGGGGAGAGACCCAGTACTTC
CDR3aa: CAYIPGHSSGGETQYF

v_gene: TRBV4-2
j_gene: TRBJ2-5
abundance: .
d_gene: .
CDR3nt: TGTGCCAGCAGCCAAGAATGGGCAGCACAAGAGACCCAGTACTTC
CDR3aa: CASSQEWAAQETQYF

v_gene: TRBV5-1
j_gene: TRBJ1-1
abundance: .
d_gene: .
CDR3nt: TGCGCCAGCAGCTTGTGGGGCCTGAACACTGAAGCTTTCTTT
CDR3aa: CASSLWGLNTEAFF

v_gene: TRBV5-1
j_gene: TRBJ1-2
abundance: .
d_gene: .
CDR3nt: TGCGCCAGCAGCCCCTGGACATCCTTCACAGCTAACTATGGCTACACCTTC
CDR3aa: CASSPWTSFTANYGYTF

v_gene: TRBV18
j_gene: TRBJ1-6
abundance: .
d_gene: TRBD1
CDR3nt: TGTGCCAGCTCACCCTTCACAGGGGTCGGGCATTTGGACCTCCACTTT
CDR3aa: CASSPFTGVGHLDLHF

v_gene: TRBV9
j_gene: TRBJ1-2
abundance: .
d_gene: .
CDR3nt: TGTGCCAGCAGCGTCGAGAGGGGGAACTATGGCTACACCTTC
CDR3aa: CASSVERGNYGYTF

v_gene: TRBV6-6
j_gene: TRBJ2-7
abundance: .
d_gene: TRBD2
CDR3nt: TGTGCCAGCAGTTACCTAGCGGGGGACTCCTACGAGCAGTACTTC
CDR3aa: CASSYLAGDSYEQYF

v_gene: TRBV29-1
j_gene: TRBJ1-2
abundance: .
d_gene: TRBD1
CDR3nt: TGCAGCGTTTTGACAGGGGGCCATGGCTACACCTTC
CDR3aa: CSVLTGGHGYTF

v_gene: TRBV18
j_gene: TRBJ1-2
abundance: .
d_gene: .
CDR3nt: TGTGCCAGCTCACCACCACTTGGACAGCCCCAAGGTGGGGTGAATGGCTACACCTTC
CDR3aa: CASSPPLGQPQGGVNGYTF

v_gene: TRBV5-1
j_gene: TRBJ2-7
abundance: .
d_gene: TRBD2
CDR3nt: TGCGCCAGCAGCTTGGGGCGGGAGGAGGTCGAGCAGTACTTC
CDR3aa: CASSLGREEVEQYF

v_gene: TRBV5-1
j_gene: TRBJ2-2
abundance: once
d_gene: .
CDR3nt: TGCGCCAGCAGCTTTCGGGCGCCGGACACCGGGGAGCTGTTTTTT
CDR3aa: CASSFRAPDTGELFF

v_gene: TRBV27
j_gene: TRBJ1-6
abundance: .
d_gene: .
CDR3nt: TGTGCCAGCAGTCCACAGGGTTGGGGATCACCCCTCCACTTT
CDR3aa: CASSPQGWGSPLHF

v_gene: TRBV5-5
j_gene: TRBJ1-2
abundance: .
d_gene: .
CDR3nt: TGTGCCAGCAGCTTGTTGCACGGAACCTATGGCTACACCTTC
CDR3aa: CASSLLHGTYGYTF

v_gene: TRBV9
j_gene: TRBJ2-3
abundance: .
d_gene: TRBD2
CDR3nt: TGTGCCAGCAGCATTAGCGGGAGGGCAGATACGCAGTATTTT
CDR3aa: CASSISGRADTQYF

v_gene: TRBV15
j_gene: TRBJ2-3
abundance: once
d_gene: .
CDR3nt: TGTGCCACCAGCAGTGGAGTAACAGATACGCAGTATTTT
CDR3aa: CATSSGVTDTQYF

v_gene: TRBV9
j_gene: TRBJ2-3
abundance: .
d_gene: TRBD1
CDR3nt: TGTGCCAGCAGCGTAGGAGGGACAGGGGGCACAGATACGCAGTATTTT
CDR3aa: CASSVGGTGGTDTQYF

v_gene: TRBV9
j_gene: TRBJ2-7
abundance: .
d_gene: .
CDR3nt: TGTGCCAGCAGCGCCGGGGACTGGGACTACGAGCAGTACTTC
CDR3aa: CASSAGDWDYEQYF

v_gene: TRBV5-5
j_gene: TRBJ1-4
abundance: .
d_gene: .
CDR3nt: TGTGCCAGCAGCTTGGTACTCCCAGGGACTGAAAAACTGTTTTTT
CDR3aa: CASSLVLPGTEKLFF

v_gene: TRBV7-8
j_gene: TRBJ1-5
abundance: .
d_gene: .
CDR3nt: TGTGCCAGCAGCTTTTGGGGGGCCGGCAATCAGCCCCAGCATTTT
CDR3aa: CASSFWGAGNQPQHF

v_gene: TRBV19
j_gene: TRBJ2-6
abundance: .
d_gene: TRBD1
CDR3nt: TGTGCCAGTAGTACTTCGGGACAGGGGTTTTCCCTCTCTGGGGCCAACGTCCTGACTTTC
CDR3aa: CASSTSGQGFSLSGANVLTF

v_gene: TRBV5-1
j_gene: TRBJ1-6
abundance: .
d_gene: .
CDR3nt: TGCGCCAGCAGCTTTTCCGGGGCCGATAATTCGCCCCTCCACTTT
CDR3aa: CASSFSGADNSPLHF

v_gene: TRBV7-6
j_gene: TRBJ2-7
abundance: once
d_gene: TRBD1
CDR3nt: TGTGCCAGCAGCTTAAACAGGGGTGGAGTCTACGAGCAGTACTTC
CDR3aa: CASSLNRGGVYEQYF

v_gene: TRBV18
j_gene: TRBJ2-6
abundance: .
d_gene: TRBD1
CDR3nt: TGTGCCAGCTCACCACAGACAGGGGGATACGTCCTGACTTTC
CDR3aa: CASSPQTGGYVLTF

v_gene: TRBV28
j_gene: TRBJ2-2
abundance: .
d_gene: .
CDR3nt: TGTGCCAGCAGTTTCCCCCCGGGCGGGACAGTGAACACCGGGGAGCTGTTTTTT
CDR3aa: CASSFPPGGTVNTGELFF

v_gene: TRBV2
j_gene: TRBJ2-3
abundance: .
d_gene: .
CDR3nt: TGTGCCAGCAGGCCCAGAGTCAGCGCGCAGTATTTT
CDR3aa: CASRPRVSAQYF

v_gene: TRBV11-3
j_gene: TRBJ2-2
abundance: .
d_gene: .
CDR3nt: TGTGCCAGCAGCCCGACTGGAGGAGGGGTCCCCGGGGAGCTGTTTTTT
CDR3aa: CASSPTGGGVPGELFF

v_gene: TRBV29-1
j_gene: TRBJ2-2
abundance: .
d_gene: TRBD2
CDR3nt: TGCAGCTTCCGACTAGCGGGAACCCTCCCGAACACCGGGGAGCTGTTTTTT
CDR3aa: CSFRLAGTLPNTGELFF

v_gene: TRBV18
j_gene: TRBJ2-7
abundance: .
d_gene: .
CDR3nt: TGTGCCAGCTCACCACTCACTAACTACGAGCAGTACTTC
CDR3aa: CASSPLTNYEQYF

v_gene: TRBV23-1
j_gene: TRBJ2-5
abundance: .
d_gene: TRBD2
CDR3nt: TGCGCCAGCAGTCAACCTTCGGGAGGGGTTGAGACCCAGTACTTC
CDR3aa: CASSQPSGGVETQYF

v_gene: TRBV2
j_gene: TRBJ2-7
abundance: .
d_gene: .
CDR3nt: TGTGCCAGCAAAGGGAACGGCTACGAGCAGTACTTC
CDR3aa: CASKGNGYEQYF

v_gene: TRBV5-6
j_gene: TRBJ1-5
abundance: .
d_gene: .
CDR3nt: TGTGCCAGCAGCTTGGGTCAGACCAATCAGCCCCAGCATTTT
CDR3aa: CASSLGQTNQPQHF